This record covers a single T cell receptor beta chain. The antigen remains unidentified. Primers included in the PCR were 60 Vbeta and 13 Jbeta primers. Sequencing was performed with immunoSEQ multiplex PCR; in TCRdb, only in-frame clones are kept and a portion is missing. The sample carries 150,000 to 200,000 clones, roughly 77% recorded once. This specimen comes from a study of cytomegalovirus exposure and HLA in healthy donors. Study-level findings and limits: A prior analysis recorded that most TCR beta V segments were productive about 90% or about 30% of the time. In vitro work confirmed that a few CMV-associated chains recognize CMV antigens. Researchers catalogued about 150 TCR beta chains as cytomegalovirus-associated.

This CDR3 contains 14 residues. The germline V and J ends were trimmed by 2 bases and 2 bases, with 10 bases remaining between them. CDR1 MNHNS and CDR2 SASEGT come from the germline V gene. Material for sequencing was PBMCs. This clonotype was obtained from a woman between 50 and 59 years old in good health and CMV-seronegative. The V call is TRBV6-1, the J call TRBJ2-7; no reliable D call. As DNA, the CDR3 is TGTGCCAGCAGTGAAATAGGCGGAACCTACGAGCAGTACTTC. Its translation is CASSEIGGTYEQYF.